These T cell receptor beta chains were read from a single sample in a study of metastatic and nonmetastatic thyroid tumors. Using MiXCR, TCRdb reanalyzed the PCR reads. The data show about 33,000 clones, 11% seen once. Source material: blood. All receptors come from a female donor with papillary thyroid cancer or a benign thyroid nodule (not recorded which). Some clones in this sample may be carry-over from other donors' samples. The CDR3 runs from the conserved cysteine through the conserved F or W. Each record gives: clone size, D gene, V gene, J gene, CDR3 DNA, CDR3 protein. The D gene is left open where the match is weak. Part of the rows lack a size; the others show once, few, many or a class for expanded clones.

>many|TRBD2|TRBV19|TRBJ2-1
TGTGCCAGTAGTGGGTTAGCGGGACACAATGAGCAGTTCTTC
CASSGLAGHNEQFF
>once|.|TRBV20-1|TRBJ1-2
TGCAGTGCTAGAGCCCCGAGGGGGGCGAACTATGGCTACACCTTC
CSARAPRGANYGYTF
>many|.|TRBV4-3|TRBJ1-1
TGCGCCAGCAGCCATCAGGGAGGGGGGACTGAAGCTTTCTTT
CASSHQGGGTEAFF
>.|TRBD2|TRBV24-1|TRBJ2-1
TGTGCCACCAGTGATCTCGGGACTAGCGGCGAGGGGGTGCAGTTCTTC
CATSDLGTSGEGVQFF
>.|.|TRBV20-1|TRBJ2-3
TGCAGTGCTAGAGACCAGAGGACCCTTACGCAGTATTTT
CSARDQRTLTQYF
>.|TRBD1|TRBV12-3/TRBV12-4|TRBJ2-3
TGTGCCAGCAGTTTACAGGGGGAAATTAGCACAGATACGCAGTATTTT
CASSLQGEISTDTQYF
>few|TRBD1|TRBV18|TRBJ2-4
TGTGCCAGCTCACTCGACAGGGGGGGATACATTCAGTACTTC
CASSLDRGGYIQYF
>medium-sized|.|TRBV12-3/TRBV12-4|TRBJ2-7
TGTGCCAGCAGTACAGGGCGCTACGAGCAGTACTTC
CASSTGRYEQYF
>medium-sized|TRBD2|TRBV6-2/TRBV6-3|TRBJ2-2
TGTGCCAGCAGGAGCGGGAGCGGGACCGGGGAGCTGTTTTTT
CASRSGSGTGELFF
>few|.|TRBV28|TRBJ2-5
TGTGCCAGCAGTGCGGCAGACCTAGATACCCAGTACTTC
CASSAADLDTQYF
>many|TRBD1|TRBV28|TRBJ1-2
TGTGCCAGCAGTTCCCGGGGAGCAGGGGGCTATGGCTACACCTTC
CASSSRGAGGYGYTF
>many|.|TRBV7-9|TRBJ1-1
TGTGCCAGCAGCTTAGTTATTACCACTGAAGCTTTCTTT
CASSLVITTEAFF
>many|.|TRBV30|TRBJ2-1
TGTGCCTGGAGTGAAGAACAGGAGCAGTTCTTC
CAWSEEQEQFF
>many|.|TRBV19|TRBJ1-2
TGTGCCAGTAGTATTTGGACCCCGGAGGGCTACACCTTC
CASSIWTPEGYTF
>medium-sized|.|TRBV19|TRBJ2-3
TGTGCCACTTGGGCAGATACGCAGTATTTT
CATWADTQYF
>many|.|TRBV9|TRBJ2-5
TGTGCCAGCAGCGGGTCTGGGCGGGGCCAAGAGACCCAGTACTTC
CASSGSGRGQETQYF
>.|.|TRBV6-5|TRBJ1-2
TGTGCCAGCAGTTACGGGCAGGGCAACTATGGCTACACCTTC
CASSYGQGNYGYTF
>many|TRBD1|TRBV20-1|TRBJ2-7
TGCAGTGCTAGAGAGAGGGAAGGGCACAGGGGGCATGAACAGTACTTC
CSAREREGHRGHEQYF
>medium-sized|.|TRBV6-1|TRBJ2-6
TGTGCCAGCAGACCGGGCTCTGGGGCCAACGTCCTGACTTTC
CASRPGSGANVLTF
>few|TRBD1|TRBV12-5|TRBJ2-7
TGTGCTAGTGGCCCGACAGGGGCGGCCTACGAGCAGTACTTC
CASGPTGAAYEQYF
>.|.|TRBV14|TRBJ1-2
TGTGCCAGCAGCCAAGTAAGACAGTCTGGCTACACCTTC
CASSQVRQSGYTF
>many|TRBD2|TRBV6-2/TRBV6-3|TRBJ2-7
TGTGCCAGCAGTTACTCGACGGCTAGCGGGTCCTCCTACGAGCAGTACTTC
CASSYSTASGSSYEQYF
>many|.|TRBV5-1|TRBJ2-7
TGCGCCAGCAGCTTGGACAGGGAGGTACGCGAGCAGTACTTC
CASSLDREVREQYF
>.|TRBD2|TRBV11-1|TRBJ2-3
TGTGCCAGCAGCTCACCGGGACTAGGAACAAGAGATACGCAGTATTTT
CASSSPGLGTRDTQYF
>many|.|TRBV6-2/TRBV6-3|TRBJ2-5
TGTGCCAGCAGTTACCCCCCCGACCGGGTGGGGACCCAGTACTTC
CASSYPPDRVGTQYF
>many|.|TRBV11-3|TRBJ1-1
TGTGCCAGCAGCCTACAGGAGGGGGGTTGGCCTGAAGCTTTCTTT
CASSLQEGGWPEAFF
>many|.|TRBV6-4|TRBJ1-2
TGTGCCAGCAGGGAGGGACTATTGGCTGGCTACACCTTC
CASREGLLAGYTF
>many|TRBD2|TRBV19|TRBJ2-7
TGTGCCAGTAGTATGACGACTAGCGGGAGGAGCGAGCAGTACTTC
CASSMTTSGRSEQYF
>many|.|TRBV11-2|TRBJ1-3
TGTGCCAGCAGCTTTAGGGTCGCCCCCCCGATGAACACCATATATTTT
CASSFRVAPPMNTIYF
>.|TRBD2|TRBV12-3/TRBV12-4|TRBJ2-1
TGTGCCAGCAGTTCCCGGACTAGCGGCACAAGACACAATGAGCAGTTCTTC
CASSSRTSGTRHNEQFF
>many|.|TRBV12-3/TRBV12-4|TRBJ1-6
TGTGCCAGCAGCCCTCCGGGACGGGGAAATTCACCCCTCCACTTT
CASSPPGRGNSPLHF
>few|TRBD1|TRBV2|TRBJ1-5
TGTGCCAGCAGTAAGGACAGGGGGCATCAGCCCCAGCATTTT
CASSKDRGHQPQHF
>many|.|TRBV4-3|TRBJ2-1
TGCGCCAGCAGCCAAGCTCCGGACCTAAACAATGAGCAGTTCTTC
CASSQAPDLNNEQFF
>few|.|TRBV27|TRBJ2-3
TGTGCCAGCGGTGGAGACTCTTACCAGATAACGCAGTATTTT
CASGGDSYQITQYF
>many|.|TRBV3-1|TRBJ2-5
TGTGCCAGCAGCCAAGATACTAGGCCGGAGACCCAGTACTTC
CASSQDTRPETQYF
>.|TRBD2|TRBV6-1|TRBJ2-7
TGTGCCAGCATGGAACTAGCGGGAGGGGAGCAGTACTTC
CASMELAGGEQYF
>many|TRBD2|TRBV5-6|TRBJ2-5
TGTGCCAGTCAGACTAGCGGGAGGGAGACCCAGTACTTC
CASQTSGRETQYF
>many|.|TRBV27|TRBJ2-5
TGTGCCAGCAGTTTGGGACACCAAGAGACCCAGTACTTC
CASSLGHQETQYF
>few|TRBD2|TRBV2|TRBJ2-3
TGTGCCAGCAACGGCGGGGGGGGCACAGATACGCAGTATTTT
CASNGGGGTDTQYF
>many|.|TRBV4-3|TRBJ2-2
TGCGCCAGCAGCCAAGGGAAGGACACCGGGGAGCTGTTTTTT
CASSQGKDTGELFF
>once|TRBD1|TRBV7-2|TRBJ1-5
TGTGCCAGCAGCTTCGGACAGGGCCCCAATAAGACCCAGCATTTT
CASSFGQGPNKTQHF
>many|.|TRBV7-9|TRBJ2-1
TGTGCCAGCAGCTTCCTTGGAGAGCAGTTCTTC
CASSFLGEQFF
>.|.|TRBV11-2|TRBJ2-1
TGTGCCAGCAGCCCCCCCTCCGCAGGATACAATGAGCAGCTCTTC
CASSPPSAGYNEQLF
>many|.|TRBV6-1|TRBJ1-1
TGTGCCAGCAGCCGGGACGCCTACACTGAAGCTTTCTTT
CASSRDAYTEAFF
>many|TRBD2|TRBV29-1|TRBJ2-3
TGCAGCGTTGAGGGCGGGAGGGATGAAGATACGCAGTATTTT
CSVEGGRDEDTQYF